Only a few counts were recorded for the clone carrying this T cell receptor (beta chain). The germline CDR1 and CDR2 sequences are SGHAT and FQNNGV. The CDR3 has 13 amino acids. The ends lost 5 bases at V and 5 bases at J; junction bases unmatched: 5. These data belong to a study of technical replicates of blood from a few donors. Data came from immunoSEQ multiplex PCR; TCRdb stores just in-frame clones and leaves some out. Of about 15,000 clones in the sample, roughly 84% are singletons; the top ten hold around an eighth. The sample was PBMCs. The genes are TRBV11-2 and TRBJ2-7; 8 bases are shared with TRBD2. The TCR comes from a human donor in good health. This CDR3 is CASSQGLGNEQYF. CDR3 DNA sequence: TGTGCCAGCAGCCAGGGACTAGGCAACGAGCAGTACTTC.